Listed here are 7 T cell receptor beta chains from one sample, sequenced in a study of T cells in Graves' hyperthyroidism and ophthalmopathy. Authors of the study amplified TCR beta CDR3 regions from RNA transcripts. HTBI primers drove first-round RT-PCR of the TCR CDR3. TCRdb recomputed calls from the multiplex PCR reads with MiXCR, one row per CDR3 protein. The sample has fewer than 400,000 distinct CDR3 sequences, about a sixth seen once; the top ten hold 25% to 30%. Material for sequencing was blood. All receptors derive from a woman between 18 and 30 years old with Graves' hyperthyroidism that later progressed to Graves' ophthalmopathy.

This clonotype has a handful of counts. The gene calls are TRBV5-1 and TRBJ2-5; unclear D gene. The CDR3 totals 15 residues. V was pared by 0 bases and J by 5 bases, with 14 bases between. CDR1 is SGHRS and CDR2 is YFSETQ in the germline V gene. Written as DNA, the CDR3 is TGCGCCAGCAGCTTGGAGGCTTCCCCATCGGAGACCCAGTACTTC. The encoded protein is CASSLEASPSETQYF.

This clonotype was counted at least ten times. The rearrangement uses TRBV12-3 or TRBV12-4 and TRBJ2-5, with 9 bases lining up with TRBD1. V was pared by 6 bases and J by 5 bases, with 10 bases of the junction left unmatched. This CDR3 is 15 amino acids long. CDR3 nucleotides: TGTGCCAGCAGCCGCGGACAGGGGATTTGGGAGACCCAGTACTTC. Residues: CASSRGQGIWETQYF.

The chain recombines TRBV7-9 with TRBJ2-5; TRBD1 matches 7 bases. V was pared by 5 bases and J by 5 bases, with 8 bases of the junction left unmatched. The CDR3 is 14 amino acids. CDR1 and CDR2 (germline): SEHNR, FQNEAQ (reference sequence). The CDR3 nucleotides are TGTGCCAGCAGCCTTAGGACAGGAAGGGAGACCCAGTACTTC. It is translated as CASSLRTGRETQYF.

The rearrangement joins TRBV4-2 to TRBJ2-2; the match to TRBD2 covers 12 bases. The junction had 9 bases not matched to a gene; V was cut back by 2 bases and J by 5 bases. The CDR3 has 18 residues. Germline V gene data show CDR1 as LGHNA and CDR2 as YNFKEQ. The CDR3 DNA follows: TGTGCCAGCAGCCAACTGACTAGCGGGAGAGTAAATACCGGGGAGCTGTTTTTT. It translates to CASSQLTSGRVNTGELFF.

This clonotype was seen at least ten times. This sequence joins TRBV12-3 or TRBV12-4 and TRBJ2-1, with 8 positions matching TRBD2. CDR3 length equals 14 residues. The ends lost 8 bases at V and 4 bases at J; junction bases unmatched: 7. The CDR3 bases are TGTGCCAGCGTCCCGGGAGGGCCGTACAATGAGCAGTTCTTC. It is translated as CASVPGGPYNEQFF.

The sample holds many counts of this clonotype. This rearrangement joins TRBV27 to TRBJ2-7, with D perhaps matching TRBD2 (6 bases). CDR1 is MNHEY, CDR2 SMNVEV, per germline (reference sequence). CDR3 size: 15 residues. Trimming took off 4 bases at V and 2 bases at J, with 15 bases between the two ends. CDR3 nucleotides: TGTGCCAGCAGTTGGGAACGGACGGGGGCCTACGAGCAGTACTTC. This encodes CASSWERTGAYEQYF.

This clonotype was observed at least ten times. The chain recombines TRBV20-1 with TRBJ1-5; D not certain. Germline V lookup: CDR1 DFQATT, CDR2 SNEGSKA (reference sequence). The V gene lost 0 bases and the J gene lost 1 base, with 7 bases spanning the gap. The CDR3 runs to 14 residues. CDR3 sequence: CSARDRGSNQPQHF. The CDR3 DNA reads TGCAGTGCTAGAGATCGAGGGAGCAATCAGCCCCAGCATTTT.